The next 19 T cell receptor beta chains were all read from a single sample in a study of blood T cell repertoires in COVID-19. Only in-frame clones appear in the TCRdb table, and some are missing; sequencing was by immunoSEQ multiplex PCR. Seen here are some 200,000 clones, 70% to 90% observed once, and the top ten hold about 0.77%. Sequenced input: PBMCs or T cells enriched from blood (not recorded which). Receptor source: a young woman who had recovered from COVID-19.

This clone was seen a handful of times. The rearrangement uses TRBV5-1 and TRBJ2-5, with TRBD1 as a possible D gene (6 bases). Deletions cut 0 bases from V and 2 bases from J, with 8 bases between. Germline CDR1 is SGHRS and CDR2 is YFSETQ. The CDR3 runs 14 residues. CDR3 in amino acids: CASSLGTVQETQYF. The CDR3 nucleotides are TGCGCCAGCAGCTTGGGGACAGTACAAGAGACCCAGTACTTC.

CDR3 sequence reads: CASSLNNRVGVDTQYF. The CDR3 DNA follows: TGCGCCAGCAGCCTAAACAACAGGGTTGGGGTAGATACGCAGTATTTT. The chain is built from TRBV5-1 and TRBJ2-3; D possibly corresponds to TRBD1 (6 bases). V lost 4 bases, J lost 5 bases, and 20 bases lay in between. Germline loops: CDR1 SGHRS, CDR2 YFSETQ. The CDR3 is made up of 16 amino acids.

CDR3 DNA: TGCGCCAGCAGCCTCCGGGACAGGGCCGGTGTAGGTGAAAAACTGTTTTTT. Amino acids: CASSLRDRAGVGEKLFF. The rearrangement links TRBV4-1 to TRBJ1-4; 9 bases map to TRBD1. Germline V CDR1 and CDR2: MGHRA, YSYEKL. The junction had 13 bases not matched to a gene; V was cut back by 4 bases and J by 7 bases. The CDR3 runs to 17 residues.

The V call is TRBV28, the J call TRBJ2-5; a weak D match, TRBD1 (5 bases). Germline V CDR1 and CDR2: MDHEN, SYDVKM. The CDR3 totals 14 residues. Trimming cost V 1 base and J 5 bases, with 11 bases left between them. CDR3 in DNA: TGTGCCAGCAGTTTATCGACAGCCTGGGAGACCCAGTACTTC. Translation: CASSLSTAWETQYF.

The genes are TRBV10-2 and TRBJ2-5; 8 positions agree with TRBD2. After removal of 6 bases from V and 2 bases from J, the junction contained 11 bases not matched to a gene. Germline assignment: CDR1 WSHSY and CDR2 SAAADI. The CDR3 totals 16 residues. The CDR3 reads CASSPLDSGTQETQYF. The CDR3 DNA follows: TGCGCCAGCAGCCCCCTTGATAGCGGGACACAAGAGACCCAGTACTTC.

V and J are TRBV28 and TRBJ2-1; 7 nucleotides agree with TRBD2. The CDR3 spans 15 residues. CDR1 is MDHEN, CDR2 SYDVKM, per germline. V gave up 6 bases and J gave up 0 bases; unmatched junction bases: 5. The CDR3: CASSRRGSSYNEQFF. For the CDR3, the DNA is TGTGCCAGCAGCAGGCGGGGGAGCTCCTACAATGAGCAGTTCTTC.

The CDR3, as DNA: TGTGCCAGCAGTCGGGATTCACCCTACGAGCAGTACTTC. It encodes CASSRDSPYEQYF. The rearrangement uses TRBV5-4 and TRBJ2-7, with D maybe TRBD2 (5 bases). Germline CDR1 and CDR2: SGHNT and YYREEE (reference sequence). The length of the CDR3 is 13 residues. V lost 5 bases, J lost 2 bases, and 11 bases lay in between.

This chain uses TRBV6-5 with TRBJ2-5, with 7 bases that match TRBD1. The CDR3 has 15 amino acids. CDR1 is MNHEY and CDR2 is SVGAGI in the germline V gene. V shed 5 bases and J 5 bases; nucleotides not matched to a gene: 11. The CDR3 DNA is TGTGCCAGCAGTCGACAGGGTATGTCAGAGGAGACCCAGTACTTC. Residues: CASSRQGMSEETQYF.

The CDR3 DNA sequence: TGTGCCAGCAGCTTGGCCCTGTCAAGCTTGTCCCCGGATACGCAGTATTTT. This translates into CASSLALSSLSPDTQYF. The rearrangement links TRBV5-8 to TRBJ2-3; D is unclear. The CDR3 runs 17 residues. Germline values: CDR1 SGHTS, CDR2 YDEGEE. Trimming cost V 0 bases and J 6 bases, with 20 bases left between them.

For the CDR3, the DNA is TGTGCCAGCAGAAGGAGCCCACAGGGGATGAACACCGGGGAGCTGTTTTTT. Encoded protein: CASRRSPQGMNTGELFF. This sequence joins TRBV2 and TRBJ2-2, with 7 bases that match TRBD1. The germline gives CDR1 SNHLY, CDR2 FYNNEI. The V segment lost 6 bases and the J segment 1 base; nucleotides outside the gene matches: 11. There are 17 residues in the CDR3.

This clone has a handful of counts. This chain connects TRBV16 to TRBJ1-5; D gene unclear. CDR1 KGHSY and CDR2 FQNENV come from the germline V gene. The CDR3 is made up of 14 amino acids. Trimming shortened V by 1 base and J by 7 bases, and 11 bases separated the two germline ends. The CDR3 spells CASSQFAYEQPQHF. The CDR3, as DNA: TGTGCCAGCAGCCAATTTGCCTATGAGCAGCCCCAGCATTTT.

The rearrangement joins TRBV3-1 (or the pseudogene TRBV3-2) to TRBJ2-1; D remains unclear. The CDR3 has 12 amino acids. V lost 1 base to trimming and J lost 6 bases, with 4 bases between them. CDR1 is LGHDT and CDR2 is YNNKEL in the germline V gene (reference sequence). The CDR3 protein is CASSQALNEQFF. CDR3 in DNA: TGTGCCAGCAGCCAAGCTCTCAATGAGCAGTTCTTC.

The chain has TRBV11-2 and TRBJ1-2, with unresolved D. Germline V gene sequence: CDR1 SGHAT, CDR2 FQNNGV. Trimming took 3 bases from V and 7 from J, leaving 12 bases between them. This CDR3 has 13 residues. The CDR3 protein is CASSFRRVVGYTF. Here the CDR3 DNA reads TGTGCCAGCAGCTTTAGGAGGGTCGTTGGCTACACCTTC.

This clone occurred once. This chain connects TRBV7-2 to TRBJ2-1; no clear D gene. Trimming removed 4 bases at V and 3 bases at J, with 7 bases between. Germline V gene lookup returns CDR1 SGHTA and CDR2 FQGNSA. The CDR3 has 13 amino acids. The chain's CDR3 is CASSYSGYNEQFF. CDR3 coding DNA: TGTGCCAGCAGCTACTCTGGCTACAATGAGCAGTTCTTC.

This chain connects TRBV9 to TRBJ1-2; possibly TRBD1 for D (5 bases). This CDR3 has 15 amino acids. Germline V gene lookup returns CDR1 SGDLS and CDR2 YYNGEE. V dropped 0 bases and J dropped 1 base, with 10 bases sitting between them. CDR3 sequence reads: CASSVARGHNYGYTF. In DNA, the CDR3 is TGTGCCAGCAGCGTAGCAAGGGGCCATAACTATGGCTACACCTTC.

The chain couples TRBV6-5 to TRBJ2-3; D gene unclear. The CDR3 is 14 residues long. The germline V and J ends were trimmed by 6 bases and 1 base, with 11 bases remaining between them. Germline V gives CDR1 MNHEY, CDR2 SVGAGI. The CDR3 sequence: CASRLSPGTDTQYF. The CDR3, as DNA: TGTGCCAGCAGACTTTCTCCGGGCACAGATACGCAGTATTTT.

V gene TRBV19 combines with J gene TRBJ2-2; 8 positions agree with TRBD2. V gave up 7 bases and J gave up 5 bases; unmatched junction bases: 9. Germline V lookup: CDR1 LNHDA, CDR2 SQIVND (reference sequence). This CDR3 spans 15 amino acids. The CDR3 here is CASTPSGFETGELFF. CDR3 DNA sequence: TGTGCCAGTACCCCTAGCGGGTTCGAGACCGGGGAGCTGTTTTTT.

The chain couples TRBV5-1 to TRBJ2-5; tentatively, D is TRBD2 (6 bases). Germline V lookup: CDR1 SGHRS, CDR2 YFSETQ. The CDR3 totals 13 residues. V lost 1 base, J lost 4 bases, and 8 bases lay in between. DNA of the CDR3: TGCGCCAGCAGCTTGTGGCGGGGAGAGACCCAGTACTTC. This gives the protein CASSLWRGETQYF.

V gene TRBV5-1 combines with J gene TRBJ2-1, with D perhaps TRBD1 (6 bases). The CDR3 is 15 amino acids. Germline CDR1 is SGHRS and CDR2 is YFSETQ. Trimming pared 0 bases from V and 6 bases from J, leaving 13 bases between. The CDR3 spells CASSLDSRGGNEQFF. The CDR3 DNA is TGCGCCAGCAGCTTGGACAGCCGAGGGGGCAATGAGCAGTTCTTC.